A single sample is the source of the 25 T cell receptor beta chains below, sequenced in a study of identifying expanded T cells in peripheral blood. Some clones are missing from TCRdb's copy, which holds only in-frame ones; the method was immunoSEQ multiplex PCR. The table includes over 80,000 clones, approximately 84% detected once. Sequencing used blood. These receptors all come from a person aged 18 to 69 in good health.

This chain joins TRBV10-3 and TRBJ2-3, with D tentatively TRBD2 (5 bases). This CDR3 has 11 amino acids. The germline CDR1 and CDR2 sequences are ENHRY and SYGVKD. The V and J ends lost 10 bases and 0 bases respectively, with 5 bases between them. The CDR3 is CATGSTDTQYF. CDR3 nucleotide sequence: TGTGCCACGGGGAGCACAGATACGCAGTATTTT.

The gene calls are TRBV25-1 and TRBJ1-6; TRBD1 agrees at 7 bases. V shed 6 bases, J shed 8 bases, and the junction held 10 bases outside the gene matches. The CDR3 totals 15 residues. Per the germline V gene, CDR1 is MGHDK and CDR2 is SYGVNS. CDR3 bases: TGTGCCAGCAGGAATCTAGACAGGGCGGATTCACCCCTCCACTTT. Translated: CASRNLDRADSPLHF.

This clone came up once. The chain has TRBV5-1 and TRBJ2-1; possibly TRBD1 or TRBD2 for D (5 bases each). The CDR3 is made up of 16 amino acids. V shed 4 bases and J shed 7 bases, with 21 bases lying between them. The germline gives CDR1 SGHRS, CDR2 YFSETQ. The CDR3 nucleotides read TGCGCCAGCAGCCAGGGTATAGGAGGATCGACGAATGAGCAGTTCTTC. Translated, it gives CASSQGIGGSTNEQFF.

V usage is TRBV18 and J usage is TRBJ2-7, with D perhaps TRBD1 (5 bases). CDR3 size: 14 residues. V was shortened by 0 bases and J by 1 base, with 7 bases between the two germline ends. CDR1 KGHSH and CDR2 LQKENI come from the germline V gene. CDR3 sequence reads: CASSPPTVSYEQYF. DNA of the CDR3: TGTGCCAGCTCACCACCGACAGTATCCTACGAGCAGTACTTC.

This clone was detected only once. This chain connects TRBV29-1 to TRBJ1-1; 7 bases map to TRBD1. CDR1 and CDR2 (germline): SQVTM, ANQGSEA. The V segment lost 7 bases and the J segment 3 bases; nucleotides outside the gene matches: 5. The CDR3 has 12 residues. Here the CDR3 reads CSAGQVDTEAFF. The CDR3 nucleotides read TGCAGCGCAGGACAGGTCGACACTGAAGCTTTCTTT.

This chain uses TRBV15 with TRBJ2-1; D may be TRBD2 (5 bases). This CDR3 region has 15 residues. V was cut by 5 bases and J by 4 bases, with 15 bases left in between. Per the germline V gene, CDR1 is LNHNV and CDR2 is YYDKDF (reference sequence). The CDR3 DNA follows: TGTGCCACCAGCTCCCCTAGCACGGGGTACAATGAGCAGTTCTTC. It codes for CATSSPSTGYNEQFF.

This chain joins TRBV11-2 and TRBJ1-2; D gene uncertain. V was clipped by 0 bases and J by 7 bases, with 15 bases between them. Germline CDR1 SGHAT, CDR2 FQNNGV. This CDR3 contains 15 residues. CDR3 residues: CASSLDPLVQIGYTF. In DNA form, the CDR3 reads TGTGCCAGCAGCTTAGATCCACTGGTACAGATTGGCTACACCTTC. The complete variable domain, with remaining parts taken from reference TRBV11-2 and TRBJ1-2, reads EAGVAQSPRYKIIEKRQSVAFWCNPISGHATLYWYQQILGQGPKLLIQFQNNGVVDDSQLPKDRFSAERLKGVDSTLKIQPAKLEDSAVYLCASSLDPLVQIGYTFGSGTRLTVV.

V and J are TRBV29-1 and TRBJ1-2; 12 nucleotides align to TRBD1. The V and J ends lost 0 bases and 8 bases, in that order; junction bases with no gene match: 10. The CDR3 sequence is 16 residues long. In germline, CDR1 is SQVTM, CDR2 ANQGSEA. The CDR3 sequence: CSVEEVPGTGGKGYTF. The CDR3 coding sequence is TGCAGCGTTGAAGAGGTCCCCGGGACAGGGGGCAAAGGCTACACCTTC.

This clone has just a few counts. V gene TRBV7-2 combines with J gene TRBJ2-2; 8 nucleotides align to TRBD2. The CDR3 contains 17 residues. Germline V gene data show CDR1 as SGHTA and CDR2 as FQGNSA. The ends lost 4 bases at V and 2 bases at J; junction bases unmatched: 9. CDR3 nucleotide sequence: TGTGCCAGCAGCTCCCCCGCGGGGGGTACTAACACCGGGGAGCTGTTTTTT. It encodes CASSSPAGGTNTGELFF.

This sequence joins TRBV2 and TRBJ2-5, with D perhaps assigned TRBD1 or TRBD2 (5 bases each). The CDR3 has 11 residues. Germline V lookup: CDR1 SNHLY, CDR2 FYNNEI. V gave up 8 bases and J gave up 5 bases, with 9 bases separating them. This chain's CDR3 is CASGGRETQYF. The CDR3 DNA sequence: TGTGCCAGCGGGGGTAGGGAGACCCAGTACTTC.

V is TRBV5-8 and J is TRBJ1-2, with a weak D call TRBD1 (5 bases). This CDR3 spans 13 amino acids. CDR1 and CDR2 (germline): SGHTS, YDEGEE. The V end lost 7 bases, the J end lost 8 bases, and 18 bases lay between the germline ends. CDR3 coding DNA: TGTGCCAGCTTTATACCGGGACTGTGGGGCTACACCTTC. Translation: CASFIPGLWGYTF.

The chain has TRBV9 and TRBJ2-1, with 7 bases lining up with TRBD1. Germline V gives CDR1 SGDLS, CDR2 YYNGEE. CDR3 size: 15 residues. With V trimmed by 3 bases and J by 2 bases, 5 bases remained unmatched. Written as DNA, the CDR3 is TGTGCCAGCAGCGCCGGGACAGAGGCCTACAATGAGCAGTTCTTC. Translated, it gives CASSAGTEAYNEQFF.

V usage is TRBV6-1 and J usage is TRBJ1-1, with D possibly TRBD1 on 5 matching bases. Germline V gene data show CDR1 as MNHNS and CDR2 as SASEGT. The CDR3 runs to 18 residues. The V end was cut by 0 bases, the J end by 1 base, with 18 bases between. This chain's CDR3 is CASSEAMGGVGKNTEAFF. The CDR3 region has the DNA TGTGCCAGCAGTGAAGCAATGGGGGGAGTAGGTAAGAACACTGAAGCTTTCTTT.

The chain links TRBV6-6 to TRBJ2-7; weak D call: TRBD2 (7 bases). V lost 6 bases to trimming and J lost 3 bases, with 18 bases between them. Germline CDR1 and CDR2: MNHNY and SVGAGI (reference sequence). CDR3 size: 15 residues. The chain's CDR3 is CASSPLAGALYEQYF. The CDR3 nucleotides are TGTGCCAGCAGCCCCCTTGCGGGGGCCCTCTACGAGCAGTACTTC.

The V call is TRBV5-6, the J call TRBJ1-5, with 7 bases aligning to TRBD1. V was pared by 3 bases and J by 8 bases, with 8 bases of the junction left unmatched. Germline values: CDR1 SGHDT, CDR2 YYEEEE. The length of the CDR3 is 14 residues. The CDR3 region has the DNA TGTGCCAGCAGCTCTACAGGGGAGGCTGAGCCCCAGCATTTT. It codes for CASSSTGEAEPQHF.

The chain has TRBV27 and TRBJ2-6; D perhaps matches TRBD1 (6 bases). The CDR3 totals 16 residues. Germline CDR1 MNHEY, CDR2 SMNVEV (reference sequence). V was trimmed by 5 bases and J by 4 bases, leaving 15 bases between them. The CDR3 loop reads CASSPLGAPGANVLTF. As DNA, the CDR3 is TGTGCCAGCAGTCCCCTGGGGGCGCCCGGGGCCAACGTCCTGACTTTC.

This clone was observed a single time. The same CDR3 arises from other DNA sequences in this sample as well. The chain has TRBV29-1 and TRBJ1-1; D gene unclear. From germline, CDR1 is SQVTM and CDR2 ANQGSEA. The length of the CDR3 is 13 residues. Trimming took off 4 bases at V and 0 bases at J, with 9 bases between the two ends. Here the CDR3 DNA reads TGCAGCGTTGCCAGATCCATGAACACTGAAGCTTTCTTT. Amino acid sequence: CSVARSMNTEAFF. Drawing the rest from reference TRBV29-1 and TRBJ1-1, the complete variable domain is SAVISQKPSRDICQRGTSLTIQCQVDSQVTMMFWYRQQPGQSLTLIATANQGSEATYESGFVIDKFPISRPNLTFSTLTVSNMSPEDSSIYLCSVARSMNTEAFFGQGTRLTVV.

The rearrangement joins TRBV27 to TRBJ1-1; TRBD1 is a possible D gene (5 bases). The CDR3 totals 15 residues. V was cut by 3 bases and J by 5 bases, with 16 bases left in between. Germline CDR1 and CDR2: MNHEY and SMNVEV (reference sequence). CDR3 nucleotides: TGTGCCAGCAGTTTGAAGGGGCCCCGGTGGACTGAAGCTTTCTTT. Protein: CASSLKGPRWTEAFF.

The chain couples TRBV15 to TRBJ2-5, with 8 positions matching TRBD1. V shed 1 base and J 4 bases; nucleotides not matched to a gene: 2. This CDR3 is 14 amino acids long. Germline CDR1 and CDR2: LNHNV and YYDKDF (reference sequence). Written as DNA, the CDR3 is TGTGCCACCAGCAGAGCAGGGGGCTCAGAGACCCAGTACTTC. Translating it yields CATSRAGGSETQYF.

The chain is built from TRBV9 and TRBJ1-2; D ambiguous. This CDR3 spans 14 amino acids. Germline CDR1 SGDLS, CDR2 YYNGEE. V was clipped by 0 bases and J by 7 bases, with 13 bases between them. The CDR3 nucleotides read TGTGCCAGCAGCGTAGACTTGGGTTTGGGTGGCTACACCTTC. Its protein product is CASSVDLGLGGYTF.

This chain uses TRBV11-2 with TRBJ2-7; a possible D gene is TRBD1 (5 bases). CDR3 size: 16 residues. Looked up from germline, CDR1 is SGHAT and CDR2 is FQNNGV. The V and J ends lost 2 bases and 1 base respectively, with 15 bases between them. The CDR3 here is CASSLKAGYGSYEQYF. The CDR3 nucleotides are TGTGCCAGCAGCTTAAAGGCAGGGTACGGATCCTACGAGCAGTACTTC.

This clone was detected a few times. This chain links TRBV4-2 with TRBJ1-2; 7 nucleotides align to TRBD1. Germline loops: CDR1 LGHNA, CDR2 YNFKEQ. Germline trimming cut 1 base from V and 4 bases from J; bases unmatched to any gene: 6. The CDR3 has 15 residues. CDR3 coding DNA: TGTGCCAGCAGCCAAGCAGGGCAGGGGGGCTATGGCTACACCTTC. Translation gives CASSQAGQGGYGYTF.

The CDR3 DNA reads TGCGCCAGCAGCCAAGATCGGGGTACTGGAAACACCATATATTTT. Translated, it gives CASSQDRGTGNTIYF. This sequence joins TRBV4-3 and TRBJ1-3, with D uncertain. This CDR3 spans 15 amino acids. The V gene lost 0 bases and the J gene lost 2 bases, with 8 bases spanning the gap. CDR1 and CDR2 from the germline V gene are LGHNA and YSLEER.

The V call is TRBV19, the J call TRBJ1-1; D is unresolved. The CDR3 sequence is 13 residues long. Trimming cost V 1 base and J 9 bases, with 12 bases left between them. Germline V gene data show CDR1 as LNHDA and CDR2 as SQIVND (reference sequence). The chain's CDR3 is CASSIVPGRKAFF. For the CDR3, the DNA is TGTGCCAGTAGTATAGTTCCGGGGAGAAAAGCTTTCTTT.

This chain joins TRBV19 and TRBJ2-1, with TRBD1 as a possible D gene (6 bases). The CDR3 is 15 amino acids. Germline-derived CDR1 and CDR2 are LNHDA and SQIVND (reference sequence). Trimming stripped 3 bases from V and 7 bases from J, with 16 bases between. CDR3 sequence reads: CASSIVARGGNEQFF. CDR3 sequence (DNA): TGTGCCAGTAGTATCGTCGCCAGGGGTGGGAATGAGCAGTTCTTC.